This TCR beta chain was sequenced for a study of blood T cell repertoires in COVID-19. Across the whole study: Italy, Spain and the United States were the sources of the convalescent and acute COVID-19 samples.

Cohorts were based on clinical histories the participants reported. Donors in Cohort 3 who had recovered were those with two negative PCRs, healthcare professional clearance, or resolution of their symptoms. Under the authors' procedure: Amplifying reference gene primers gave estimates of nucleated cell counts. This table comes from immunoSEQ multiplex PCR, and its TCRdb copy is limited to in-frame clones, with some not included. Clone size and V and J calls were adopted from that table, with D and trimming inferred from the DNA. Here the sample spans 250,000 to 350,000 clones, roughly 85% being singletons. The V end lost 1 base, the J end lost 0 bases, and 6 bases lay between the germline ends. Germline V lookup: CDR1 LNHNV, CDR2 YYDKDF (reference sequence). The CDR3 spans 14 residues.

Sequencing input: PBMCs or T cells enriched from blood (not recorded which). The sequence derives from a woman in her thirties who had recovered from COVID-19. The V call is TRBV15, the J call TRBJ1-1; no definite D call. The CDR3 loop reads CATSRVFVNTEAFF. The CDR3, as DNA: TGTGCCACCAGCAGAGTGTTCGTGAACACTGAAGCTTTCTTT. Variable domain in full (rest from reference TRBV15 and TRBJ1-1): DAMVIQNPRYQVTQFGKPVTLSCSQTLNHNVMYWYQQKSSQAPKLLFHYYDKDFNNEADTPDNFQSRRPNTSFCFLDIRSPGLGDTAMYLCATSRVFVNTEAFFGQGTRLTVV.